A single sample gave rise to the 31 T cell receptor beta chains below, sequenced in a study of cytomegalovirus exposure and HLA in healthy donors. The PCR was carried out with 60 Vbeta primers and 13 Jbeta primers. Clones were sequenced by immunoSEQ multiplex PCR, and TCRdb holds only the in-frame ones, with some missing. The sample consists of 130,000 to 150,000 clones, 60% to 85% of them appearing once. Sequencing was done on a sample of PBMCs. These receptors were collected from a male donor in good health and CMV-seronegative.

This chain links TRBV5-8 with TRBJ1-2; 7 nucleotides match TRBD1. The germline V gene encodes CDR1 SGHTS and CDR2 YDEGEE. The V segment lost 4 bases and the J segment 4 bases; nucleotides outside the gene matches: 10. This CDR3 region has 15 residues. The CDR3 region has the DNA TGTGCCAGCAGCAAGGGACAGTTCGCGCTCTATGGCTACACCTTC. It specifies CASSKGQFALYGYTF.

The gene calls are TRBV4-1 and TRBJ2-2; TRBD2 matches at 9 bases. J was trimmed by 1 base and V by 1 base; bases with no gene match: 4. The V gene's germline CDR1 is MGHRA and CDR2 YSYEKL. The CDR3 contains 17 residues. The CDR3 loop is CASSQVGAGGNTGELFF. In nucleotides, the CDR3 is TGCGCCAGCAGCCAAGTCGGAGCGGGGGGGAACACCGGGGAGCTGTTTTTT.

This clone was recorded a few times. The chain uses TRBV6-5 and TRBJ2-1; D remains ambiguous. In germline, CDR1 is MNHEY, CDR2 SVGAGI. Trimming removed 4 bases at V and 7 bases at J, with 5 bases between. The CDR3 is 11 residues long. CDR3 residues: CASSLYNEQFF. The CDR3 bases are TGTGCCAGCAGTTTGTATAATGAGCAGTTCTTC.

V is TRBV19 and J is TRBJ1-1; D gene uncertain. The CDR3 length is 14 residues. Deletions cut 1 base from V and 3 bases from J, with 9 bases between. Germline CDR1 and CDR2: LNHDA and SQIVND (reference sequence). The CDR3, as DNA: TGTGCCAGTAGTATAGCCGGAAGCGACACTGAAGCTTTCTTT. As protein: CASSIAGSDTEAFF. The full variable domain, rest sourced from reference TRBV19 and TRBJ1-1, is DGGITQSPKYLFRKEGQNVTLSCEQNLNHDAMYWYRQDPGQGLRLIYYSQIVNDFQKGDIAEGYSVSREKKESFPLTVTSAQKNPTAFYLCASSIAGSDTEAFFGQGTRLTVV.

This chain joins TRBV5-1 and TRBJ2-3, with a weak D call TRBD1 (6 bases). Germline V gene data show CDR1 as SGHRS and CDR2 as YFSETQ. CDR3 length equals 17 residues. V was trimmed by 0 bases and J by 3 bases, leaving 17 bases between them. The CDR3 reads CASSLDLTGSTTDTQYF. Written as DNA, the CDR3 is TGCGCCAGCAGCTTGGACCTCACAGGGTCCACTACAGATACGCAGTATTTT.

The CDR3, as DNA: TGTGCCAGTAGTGGGGGGACTATCTCCTACAATGAGCAGTTCTTC. Protein sequence: CASSGGTISYNEQFF. The rearrangement uses TRBV19 and TRBJ2-1, with 7 bases lining up with TRBD2. The CDR3 has 15 residues. V shed 5 bases, J shed 0 bases, and the junction held 4 bases outside the gene matches. Looked up from germline, CDR1 is LNHDA and CDR2 is SQIVND (reference sequence). Together with reference TRBV19 and TRBJ2-1, the CDR3 gives the full variable domain: DGGITQSPKYLFRKEGQNVTLSCEQNLNHDAMYWYRQDPGQGLRLIYYSQIVNDFQKGDIAEGYSVSREKKESFPLTVTSAQKNPTAFYLCASSGGTISYNEQFFGPGTRLTVL.

The chain combines TRBV28 with TRBJ2-3; 12 nucleotides match TRBD2. V dropped 5 bases and J dropped 3; count of bases not matched to a gene: 3. Germline CDR1 reads MDHEN; CDR2 reads SYDVKM. The CDR3 runs 15 residues. For the CDR3, the DNA is TGTGCCAGCAGTCGAGGGACTAGCGGGACAGATACGCAGTATTTT. It translates to CASSRGTSGTDTQYF.

This sequence joins TRBV29-1 and TRBJ1-1; D call uncertain. The V end was cut by 1 base, the J end by 1 base, with 4 bases between. Germline CDR1 and CDR2: SQVTM and ANQGSEA. This CDR3 is built from 12 residues. The CDR3 DNA reads TGCAGCGTTGAAGGAGGGAACACTGAAGCTTTCTTT. Protein: CSVEGGNTEAFF.

This chain connects TRBV19 to TRBJ1-4, with TRBD1 identical over 8 bases. CDR1 and CDR2 (germline): LNHDA, SQIVND (reference sequence). The CDR3 runs to 19 residues. Trimming at V came to 0 bases and at J to 1 base, leaving 10 bases not matched to a gene. CDR3 DNA sequence: TGTGCCAGTAGTATAGATGAGACAGGGGTAAGAAGAACTAATGAAAAACTGTTTTTT. Protein: CASSIDETGVRRTNEKLFF.

Notes on this clone: In this CDR3 the conserved last residue, phenylalanine or tryptophan, is missing, so a read error is likely. The chain has TRBV6-6 and TRBJ1-2; D is uncertain. V lost 2 bases, J lost 1 base, and 5 bases lay in between. This CDR3 is built from 13 residues. Germline V lookup: CDR1 MNHNY, CDR2 SVGAGI (reference sequence). For the CDR3, the DNA is TGTGCCAGCAGTTACGAAGATAACTATGGCTACACCCTC. This encodes CASSYEDNYGYTL.

The V gene is TRBV15, the J gene TRBJ1-2; D not certain. CDR1 is LNHNV and CDR2 is YYDKDF in the germline V gene (reference sequence). The CDR3 extends over 14 amino acids. V was shortened by 2 bases and J by 8 bases, with 15 bases between the two germline ends. The CDR3 bases are TGTGCCACCAGCAGATCCGGGGAGGGTGGGGGCTACACCTTC. It specifies CATSRSGEGGGYTF.

The V gene is TRBV6-5, the J gene TRBJ1-4; no clear D. Trimming pared 6 bases from V and 7 bases from J, leaving 15 bases between. Germline CDR1 reads MNHEY; CDR2 reads SVGAGI. The CDR3 length is 14 residues. The CDR3 bases are TGTGCCAGCAGAAAACAGCTAGGACTTGAAAAACTGTTTTTT. Amino acid sequence: CASRKQLGLEKLFF.

V is TRBV14 and J is TRBJ2-7, with 15 bases matching TRBD2. Germline V gene sequence: CDR1 SGHDN, CDR2 FVKESK. The trim removed 1 base at V and 3 bases at J, leaving 10 bases unmatched. The CDR3 loop spans 19 amino acids. The CDR3 spells CASSQGTSGRGWIDYEQYF. The CDR3 DNA reads TGTGCCAGCAGCCAAGGGACTAGCGGGAGGGGGTGGATCGACTACGAGCAGTACTTC.

The chain carries TRBV19 and TRBJ2-3; 9 nucleotides align to TRBD1. Germline trimming cut 9 bases from V and 1 base from J; bases unmatched to any gene: 5. In germline, CDR1 is LNHDA, CDR2 SQIVND (reference sequence). This CDR3 is built from 14 residues. CDR3 DNA sequence: TGTGCCAGCCGGGACAGGGCAGGCACAGATACGCAGTATTTT. Translated, it gives CASRDRAGTDTQYF.

This clone was seen only a few times. The chain recombines TRBV6-8 with TRBJ1-2, with TRBD1 matching 8 bases. The CDR3 has 14 residues. The V segment lost 2 bases and the J segment 4 bases; nucleotides outside the gene matches: 3. Per the germline V gene, CDR1 is MNHGY and CDR2 is SAAAGT. In nucleotides, the CDR3 is TGTGCCAGCAGTTACCAGGGGGCGGCCTATGGCTACACCTTC. Residues: CASSYQGAAYGYTF.

The genes are TRBV5-4 and TRBJ2-7; the match to TRBD1 covers 12 bases. The CDR3 is made up of 14 amino acids. V dropped 4 bases and J dropped 7; count of bases not matched to a gene: 6. Germline lookup yields CDR1 SGHNT and CDR2 YYREEE (reference sequence). CDR3 protein: CASSAPGQGAEQYF. The CDR3 DNA reads as TGTGCCAGCAGCGCGCCGGGACAGGGGGCAGAGCAGTACTTC.

The chain couples TRBV5-6 to TRBJ2-7; possible D gene TRBD2, 6 bases. The germline CDR1 and CDR2 sequences are SGHDT and YYEEEE. The CDR3 spans 16 residues. The V and J ends lost 1 base and 4 bases respectively, with 18 bases between them. CDR3 in DNA: TGTGCCAGCAGCTTGTTTACGGCGGGGTATTTTTACGAGCAGTACTTC. Translated, it gives CASSLFTAGYFYEQYF.

The chain joins TRBV2 to TRBJ1-5, with D possibly TRBD1 on 6 matching bases. V shed 5 bases and J shed 4 bases, with 15 bases lying between them. This CDR3 region has 15 residues. Germline values: CDR1 SNHLY, CDR2 FYNNEI. CDR3 protein: CASSQGTFVNQPQHF. The CDR3 DNA is TGTGCCAGCAGTCAGGGGACCTTTGTGAATCAGCCCCAGCATTTT.

V is TRBV4-2 and J is TRBJ1-2; TRBD1 matches 7 bases. The CDR3 extends over 14 amino acids. Trimming at V came to 4 bases and at J to 8 bases, leaving 10 bases not matched to a gene. Germline V gene sequence: CDR1 LGHNA, CDR2 YNFKEQ. This CDR3 reads CASSPLTGDWGYTF. In DNA form, the CDR3 reads TGTGCCAGCAGCCCACTCACAGGGGACTGGGGCTACACCTTC.

This sequence joins TRBV10-3 and TRBJ2-1, with TRBD2 identical over 7 bases. This CDR3 contains 12 residues. The germline V gene encodes CDR1 ENHRY and CDR2 SYGVKD. The J segment lost 10 bases and the V segment lost 6 bases, leaving 6 bases of the junction unmatched. The CDR3 is CAIRELATEQFF. The DNA of the CDR3 is TGTGCCATCAGGGAACTAGCGACCGAGCAGTTCTTC.

V usage is TRBV30 and J usage is TRBJ1-4; no firm D call. The length of the CDR3 is 14 residues. V dropped 0 bases and J dropped 6 bases, with 11 bases sitting between them. The germline V gene encodes CDR1 GTSNPN and CDR2 SVGIG (reference sequence). CDR3 loop: CAWSVRYGDEKLFF. CDR3 in DNA: TGTGCCTGGAGTGTACGATACGGTGATGAAAAACTGTTTTTT.

The CDR3 sequence: CASSLDVVGGNYGYTF. The CDR3 bases are TGCGCCAGCAGCTTGGATGTAGTCGGGGGGAACTATGGCTACACCTTC. The chain has TRBV5-1 and TRBJ1-2; weak D call: TRBD1 (5 bases). The V end was cut by 0 bases, the J end by 2 bases, with 14 bases between. From germline, CDR1 is SGHRS and CDR2 YFSETQ. The CDR3 runs 16 residues.

The chain recombines TRBV2 with TRBJ2-7; maybe TRBD1 (5 bases). Germline assignment: CDR1 SNHLY and CDR2 FYNNEI. There are 12 residues in the CDR3. V dropped 4 bases and J dropped 3 bases, with 7 bases sitting between them. The chain's CDR3 is CASSGQNYEQYF. CDR3 in DNA: TGTGCCAGCAGTGGACAGAACTACGAGCAGTACTTC.

This clone was counted only a few times. This sequence joins TRBV10-3 and TRBJ1-1; D is perhaps TRBD1 (5 bases). Per germline, CDR1 ENHRY and CDR2 SYGVKD. Trimming left V 4 bases short and J 1 base short, with 16 bases between. This CDR3 is built from 16 residues. In nucleotides, the CDR3 is TGTGCCATCAGTGGCGATCGGGGGTCTCCGAACACTGAAGCTTTCTTT. The encoded protein is CAISGDRGSPNTEAFF.

This chain's CDR3 is CASSLSLAGEDEQYF. CDR3 DNA sequence: TGTGCCAGCAGTTTAAGCCTGGCCGGGGAAGACGAGCAGTACTTC. V is TRBV28 and J is TRBJ2-7, with D possibly TRBD2 on 5 matching bases. Germline CDR1 MDHEN, CDR2 SYDVKM. V lost 2 bases and J 5 bases, leaving 16 bases between the germline ends. The CDR3 length is 15 residues.

The rearrangement uses TRBV9 and TRBJ2-2; perhaps TRBD2 as D (5 bases). V lost 3 bases and J lost 2, with 11 bases in between. Germline V CDR1 and CDR2: SGDLS, YYNGEE. The CDR3 loop spans 15 amino acids. For the CDR3, the DNA is TGTGCCAGCAGCGGAGTAGGGAGTAACACCGGGGAGCTGTTTTTT. Encoded protein: CASSGVGSNTGELFF.

This clone has only one observation. The rearrangement uses TRBV30 and TRBJ2-7, with a possible D match to TRBD2 (6 bases). Trimming shortened V by 0 bases and J by 2 bases, and 11 bases separated the two germline ends. Germline-derived CDR1 and CDR2 are GTSNPN and SVGIG (reference sequence). There are 14 residues in the CDR3. In nucleotides, the CDR3 is TGTGCCTGGAGTGTACTTAGCGGTACCTACGAGCAGTACTTC. It translates to CAWSVLSGTYEQYF. Combining the CDR3 with reference TRBV30 and TRBJ2-7 gives the whole variable domain SQTIHQWPATLVQPVGSPLSLECTVEGTSNPNLYWYRQAAGRGLQLLFYSVGIGQISSEVPQNLSASRPQDRQFILSSKKLLLSDSGFYLCAWSVLSGTYEQYFGPGTRLTVT.

V usage is TRBV5-1 and J usage is TRBJ2-1; 7 nucleotides agree with TRBD1. After removal of 5 bases from V and 6 bases from J, the junction contained 8 bases not matched to a gene. The CDR3 has 14 amino acids. The V gene's germline CDR1 is SGHRS and CDR2 YFSETQ. The CDR3 protein is CASRGTVSFNEQFF. The DNA for the CDR3 is TGCGCCAGCAGAGGGACAGTTTCTTTCAATGAGCAGTTCTTC. The complete variable domain, with remaining parts taken from reference TRBV5-1 and TRBJ2-1, reads KAGVTQTPRYLIKTRGQQVTLSCSPISGHRSVSWYQQTPGQGLQFLFEYFSETQRNKGNFPGRFSGRQFSNSRSEMNVSTLELGDSALYLCASRGTVSFNEQFFGPGTRLTVL.

This rearrangement joins TRBV27 to TRBJ2-7, with TRBD1 matching 10 bases. V was clipped by 9 bases and J by 3 bases; unmatched bases: 2. The CDR3 spans 12 residues. From germline, CDR1 is MNHEY and CDR2 SMNVEV (reference sequence). The CDR3 reads CASRTGGYEQYF. The CDR3 DNA is TGTGCCAGTCGGACAGGGGGCTACGAGCAGTACTTC.

CDR3 in DNA: TGTGCCAGCAGCTTAGTCAAATTGAACACTGAAGCTTTCTTT. This encodes CASSLVKLNTEAFF. The chain carries TRBV7-2 and TRBJ1-1; D is unresolved. The CDR3 spans 14 residues. The germline V gene has CDR1 SGHTA and CDR2 FQGNSA. V lost 1 base and J lost 0, with 6 bases in between. The full variable domain, its missing parts supplied by reference TRBV7-2 and TRBJ1-1, is GAGVSQSPSNKVTEKGKDVELRCDPISGHTALYWYRQSLGQGLEFLIYFQGNSAPDKSGLPSDRFSAERTGGSVSTLTIQRTQQEDSAVYLCASSLVKLNTEAFFGQGTRLTVV.

The chain links TRBV5-1 to TRBJ1-1; D gene uncertain. V lost 0 bases and J lost 3, with 9 bases in between. Germline CDR1 SGHRS, CDR2 YFSETQ. The CDR3 runs to 14 residues. As DNA, the CDR3 is TGCGCCAGCAGCTTGGGTTACGGGGACACTGAAGCTTTCTTT. It encodes CASSLGYGDTEAFF. The whole variable domain, filled in from reference TRBV5-1 and TRBJ1-1, reads KAGVTQTPRYLIKTRGQQVTLSCSPISGHRSVSWYQQTPGQGLQFLFEYFSETQRNKGNFPGRFSGRQFSNSRSEMNVSTLELGDSALYLCASSLGYGDTEAFFGQGTRLTVV.